Detailed here is one TCR beta chain. The target antigen is unknown. Sample time point: baseline, week 1 (first vaccination visit). Noted treatment: pre-vaccination baseline after standard-of-care therapy. Tumors from donors were new WHO grade 3 or 4 IDH1-mutant astrocytomas with ATRX loss. The sample originates from a study of a mutant IDH1 vaccine in newly diagnosed glioma. Study-wide context: Prior therapy was radiotherapy, temozolomide, or both; most received both.

Clones were sequenced by immunoSEQ multiplex PCR, and TCRdb holds only the in-frame ones, with some missing. The sample lists 25,000 to 35,000 clones; approximately 86% were seen once. This CDR3 is 15 amino acids long. Germline assignment: CDR1 SGDLS and CDR2 YYNGEE. Trimming pared 1 base from V and 5 bases from J, leaving 16 bases between. Whole-study results and caveats: Pseudoprogression seemed unrelated to changes in top peripheral T cell clonotypes.

The specimen comprised PBMCs, sampled from a glioma patient treated with radiotherapy, temozolomide or both. This TCR was recovered from a woman between 40 and 50 years old with glioma. The rearrangement links TRBV9 to TRBJ2-7; D perhaps matches TRBD2 (5 bases). The CDR3 nucleotides read TGTGCCAGCAGCGTAACCCGGGGATTCACGGACGAGCAGTACTTC. The encoded protein is CASSVTRGFTDEQYF.